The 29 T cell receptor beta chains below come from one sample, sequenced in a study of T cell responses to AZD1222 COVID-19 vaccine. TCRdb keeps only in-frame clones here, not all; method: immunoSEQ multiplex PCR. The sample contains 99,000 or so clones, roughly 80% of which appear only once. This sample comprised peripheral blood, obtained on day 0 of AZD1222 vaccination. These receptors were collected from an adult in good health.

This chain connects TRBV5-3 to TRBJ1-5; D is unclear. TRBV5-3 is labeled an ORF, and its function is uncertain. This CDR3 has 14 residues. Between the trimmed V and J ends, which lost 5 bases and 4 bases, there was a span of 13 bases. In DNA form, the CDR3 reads TGTGCCAGAAGGGACCGGCCAGAAAATCAGCCCCAGCATTTT. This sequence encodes CARRDRPENQPQHF.

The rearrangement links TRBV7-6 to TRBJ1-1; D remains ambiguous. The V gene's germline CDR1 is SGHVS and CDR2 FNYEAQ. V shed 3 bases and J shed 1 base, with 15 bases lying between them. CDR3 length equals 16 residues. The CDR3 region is CASSFSLSAANTEAFF. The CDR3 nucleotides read TGTGCCAGCAGCTTCTCCCTCAGTGCAGCGAACACTGAAGCTTTCTTT.

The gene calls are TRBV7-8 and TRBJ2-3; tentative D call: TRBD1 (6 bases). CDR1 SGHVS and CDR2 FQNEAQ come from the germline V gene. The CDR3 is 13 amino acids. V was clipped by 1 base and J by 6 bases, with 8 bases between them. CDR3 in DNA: TGTGCCAGCAGCTTAGACAGGGCTGATACGCAGTATTTT. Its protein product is CASSLDRADTQYF.

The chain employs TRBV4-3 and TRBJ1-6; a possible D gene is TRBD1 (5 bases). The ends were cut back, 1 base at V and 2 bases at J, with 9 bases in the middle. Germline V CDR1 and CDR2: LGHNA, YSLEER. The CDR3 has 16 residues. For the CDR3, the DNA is TGCGCCAGCAGCCAAGGAGGGGTTGCCTATAATTCACCCCTCCACTTT. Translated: CASSQGGVAYNSPLHF.

The CDR3 coding sequence is TGTGCCAGCAGTGGAGACAGCACAGATACGCAGTATTTT. Translation gives CASSGDSTDTQYF. The chain carries TRBV2 and TRBJ2-3; D ambiguous. Germline-derived CDR1 and CDR2 are SNHLY and FYNNEI. This CDR3 is built from 13 residues. V lost 4 bases to trimming and J lost 0 bases, with 5 bases between them.

This chain's CDR3 is CASSKARRTATTNEKLFF. The CDR3 DNA reads TGTGCCAGCAGCAAAGCTCGTAGGACAGCCACAACTAATGAAAAACTGTTTTTT. This chain links TRBV21-1 with TRBJ1-4; the DNA was not compared with TRBD1, the D call given in the table. TRBV21-1 counts as a pseudogene. The CDR3 has 18 amino acids.

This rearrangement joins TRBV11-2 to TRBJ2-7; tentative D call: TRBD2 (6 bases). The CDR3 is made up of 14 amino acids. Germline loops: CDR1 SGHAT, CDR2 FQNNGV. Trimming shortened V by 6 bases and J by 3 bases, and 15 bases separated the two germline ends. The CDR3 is CASRPLGLHYEQYF. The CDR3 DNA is TGTGCCAGCAGGCCCCTCGGACTACACTACGAGCAGTACTTC.

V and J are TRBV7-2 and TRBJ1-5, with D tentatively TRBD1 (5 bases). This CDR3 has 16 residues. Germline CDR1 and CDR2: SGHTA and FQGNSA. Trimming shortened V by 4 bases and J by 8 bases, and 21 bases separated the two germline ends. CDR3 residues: CASSSTRDGLMKPQHF. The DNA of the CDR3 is TGTGCCAGCAGCTCCACCCGGGACGGACTAATGAAGCCCCAGCATTTT. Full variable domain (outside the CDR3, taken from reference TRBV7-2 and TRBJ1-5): GAGVSQSPSNKVTEKGKDVELRCDPISGHTALYWYRQSLGQGLEFLIYFQGNSAPDKSGLPSDRFSAERTGGSVSTLTIQRTQQEDSAVYLCASSSTRDGLMKPQHFGDGTRLSIL.

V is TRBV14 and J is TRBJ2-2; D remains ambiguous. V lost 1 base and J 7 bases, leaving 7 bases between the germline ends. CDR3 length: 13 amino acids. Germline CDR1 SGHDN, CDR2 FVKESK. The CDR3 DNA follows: TGTGCCAGCAGCCAAGCTCTAGGCGGGGAGCTGTTTTTT. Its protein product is CASSQALGGELFF.

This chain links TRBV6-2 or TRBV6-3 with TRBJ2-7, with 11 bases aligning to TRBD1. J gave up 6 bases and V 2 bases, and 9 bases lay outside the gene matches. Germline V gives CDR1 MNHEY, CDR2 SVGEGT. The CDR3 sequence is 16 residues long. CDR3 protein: CASSYGLRTGGAEQYF. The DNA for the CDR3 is TGTGCCAGCAGTTACGGGCTTAGGACAGGGGGCGCCGAGCAGTACTTC.

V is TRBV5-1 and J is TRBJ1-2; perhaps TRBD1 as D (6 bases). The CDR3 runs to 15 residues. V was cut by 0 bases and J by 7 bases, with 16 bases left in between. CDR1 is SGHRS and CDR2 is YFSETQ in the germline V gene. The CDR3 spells CASSLVGTRSGGYTF. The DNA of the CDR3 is TGCGCCAGCAGCTTGGTGGGGACACGTTCGGGTGGCTACACCTTC.

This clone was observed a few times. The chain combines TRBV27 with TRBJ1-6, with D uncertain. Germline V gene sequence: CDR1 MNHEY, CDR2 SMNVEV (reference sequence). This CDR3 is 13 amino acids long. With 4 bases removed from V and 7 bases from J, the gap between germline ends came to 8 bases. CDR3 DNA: TGTGCCAGCAGTTACAGCGAAAATTCACCCCTCCACTTT. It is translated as CASSYSENSPLHF.

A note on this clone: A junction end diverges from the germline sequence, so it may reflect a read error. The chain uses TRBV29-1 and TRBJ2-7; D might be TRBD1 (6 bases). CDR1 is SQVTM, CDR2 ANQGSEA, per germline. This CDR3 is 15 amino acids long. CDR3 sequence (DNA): TGCAGCGTAGAAGGAGACAGGAATCATCCCTACGAGCAGTACTTC. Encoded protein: CSVEGDRNHPYEQYF.

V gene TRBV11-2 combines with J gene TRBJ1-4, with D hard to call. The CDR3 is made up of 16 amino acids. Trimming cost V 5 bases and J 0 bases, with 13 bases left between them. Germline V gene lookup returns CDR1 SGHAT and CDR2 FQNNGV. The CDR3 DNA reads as TGTGCCAGCAGCACCCGGACCGCCCCAACTAATGAAAAACTGTTTTTT. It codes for CASSTRTAPTNEKLFF.

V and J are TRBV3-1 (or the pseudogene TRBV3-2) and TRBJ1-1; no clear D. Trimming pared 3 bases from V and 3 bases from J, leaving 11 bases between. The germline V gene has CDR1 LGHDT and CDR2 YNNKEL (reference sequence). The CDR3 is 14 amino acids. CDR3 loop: CASSQVLGDTEAFF. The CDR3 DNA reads TGTGCCAGCAGCCAGGTCCTCGGGGACACTGAAGCTTTCTTT.

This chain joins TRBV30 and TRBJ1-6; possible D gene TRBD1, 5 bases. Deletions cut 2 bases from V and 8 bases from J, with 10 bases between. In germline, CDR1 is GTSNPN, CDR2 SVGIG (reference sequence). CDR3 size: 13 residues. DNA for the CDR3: TGTGCCTGGAGTCCGGGACGTGATTCACCCCTCCACTTT. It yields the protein CAWSPGRDSPLHF.

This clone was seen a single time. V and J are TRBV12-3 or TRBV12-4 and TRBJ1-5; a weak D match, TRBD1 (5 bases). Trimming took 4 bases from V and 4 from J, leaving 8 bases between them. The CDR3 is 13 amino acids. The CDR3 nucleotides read TGTGCCAGCAGTTGGGACGAAAATCAGCCCCAGCATTTT. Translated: CASSWDENQPQHF.

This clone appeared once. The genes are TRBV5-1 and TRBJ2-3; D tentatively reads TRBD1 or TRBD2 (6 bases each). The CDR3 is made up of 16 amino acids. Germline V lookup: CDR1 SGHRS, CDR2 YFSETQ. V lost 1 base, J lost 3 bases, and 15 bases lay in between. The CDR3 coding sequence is TGCGCCAGCAGCTTGATGTCCCGGGGGCGAACAGATACGCAGTATTTT. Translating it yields CASSLMSRGRTDTQYF.

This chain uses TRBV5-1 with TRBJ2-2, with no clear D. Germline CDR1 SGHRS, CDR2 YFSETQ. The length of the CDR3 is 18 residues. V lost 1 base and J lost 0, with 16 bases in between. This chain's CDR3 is CASSLTPSNKPNTGELFF. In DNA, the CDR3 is TGCGCCAGCAGCTTGACCCCGTCAAACAAACCGAACACCGGGGAGCTGTTTTTT. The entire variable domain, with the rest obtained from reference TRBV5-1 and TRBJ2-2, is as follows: KAGVTQTPRYLIKTRGQQVTLSCSPISGHRSVSWYQQTPGQGLQFLFEYFSETQRNKGNFPGRFSGRQFSNSRSEMNVSTLELGDSALYLCASSLTPSNKPNTGELFFGEGSRLTVL.

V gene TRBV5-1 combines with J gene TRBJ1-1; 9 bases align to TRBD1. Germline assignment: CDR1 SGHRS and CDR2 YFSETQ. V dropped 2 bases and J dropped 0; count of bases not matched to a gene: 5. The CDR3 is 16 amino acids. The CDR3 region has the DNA TGCGCCAGCAGCTTAGAGGGACAGGGCATGAACACTGAAGCTTTCTTT. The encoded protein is CASSLEGQGMNTEAFF.

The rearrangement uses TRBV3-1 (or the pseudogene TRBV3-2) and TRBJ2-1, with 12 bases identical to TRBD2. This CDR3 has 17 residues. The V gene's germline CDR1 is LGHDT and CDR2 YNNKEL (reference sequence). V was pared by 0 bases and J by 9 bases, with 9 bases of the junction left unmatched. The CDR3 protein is CASSQDCLAGGPGEQFF. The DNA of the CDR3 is TGTGCCAGCAGCCAAGATTGCCTAGCGGGGGGGCCTGGTGAGCAGTTCTTC.

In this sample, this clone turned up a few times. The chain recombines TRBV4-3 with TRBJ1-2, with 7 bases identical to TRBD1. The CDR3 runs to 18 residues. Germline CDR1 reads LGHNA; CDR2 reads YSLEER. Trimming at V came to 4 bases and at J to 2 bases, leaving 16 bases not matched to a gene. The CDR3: CASSREAGQTLLNYGYTF. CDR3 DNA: TGCGCCAGCAGCCGAGAAGCGGGACAGACCCTACTAAACTATGGCTACACCTTC.

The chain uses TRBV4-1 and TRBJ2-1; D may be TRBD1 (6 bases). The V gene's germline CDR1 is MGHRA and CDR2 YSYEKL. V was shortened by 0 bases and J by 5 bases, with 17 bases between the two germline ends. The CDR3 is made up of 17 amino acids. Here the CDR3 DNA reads TGCGCCAGCAGCCAAGAGCCGTGGCAGGGGTCGAACAATGAGCAGTTCTTC. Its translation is CASSQEPWQGSNNEQFF.

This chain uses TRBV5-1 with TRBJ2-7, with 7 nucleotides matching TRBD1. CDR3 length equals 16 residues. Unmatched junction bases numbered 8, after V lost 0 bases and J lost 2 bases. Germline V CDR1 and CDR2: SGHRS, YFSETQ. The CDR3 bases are TGCGCCAGCAGCTTGGATCCGGGACAGAGTACCTACGAGCAGTACTTC. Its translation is CASSLDPGQSTYEQYF. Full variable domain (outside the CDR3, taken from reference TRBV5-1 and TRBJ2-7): KAGVTQTPRYLIKTRGQQVTLSCSPISGHRSVSWYQQTPGQGLQFLFEYFSETQRNKGNFPGRFSGRQFSNSRSEMNVSTLELGDSALYLCASSLDPGQSTYEQYFGPGTRLTVT.

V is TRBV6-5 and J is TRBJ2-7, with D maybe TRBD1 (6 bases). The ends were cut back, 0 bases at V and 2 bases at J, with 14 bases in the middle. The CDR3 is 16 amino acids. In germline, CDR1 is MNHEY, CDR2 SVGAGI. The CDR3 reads CASSYSTPGQTYEQYF. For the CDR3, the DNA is TGTGCCAGCAGTTACTCGACCCCTGGACAGACCTACGAGCAGTACTTC.

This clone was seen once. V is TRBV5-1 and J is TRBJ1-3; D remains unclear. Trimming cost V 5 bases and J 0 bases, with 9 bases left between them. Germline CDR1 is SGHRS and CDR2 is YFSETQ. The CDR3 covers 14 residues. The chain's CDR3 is CASRLTHSGNTIYF. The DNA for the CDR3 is TGCGCCAGCAGACTAACACACTCTGGAAACACCATATATTTT.

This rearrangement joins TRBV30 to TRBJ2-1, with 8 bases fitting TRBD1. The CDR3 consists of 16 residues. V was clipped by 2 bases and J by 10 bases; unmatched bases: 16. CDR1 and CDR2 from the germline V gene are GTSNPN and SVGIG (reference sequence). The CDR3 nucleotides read TGTGCCTGGAGTCCTAAAGCAGGGGGCTTTTACGGAGAGCAGTTCTTC. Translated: CAWSPKAGGFYGEQFF.

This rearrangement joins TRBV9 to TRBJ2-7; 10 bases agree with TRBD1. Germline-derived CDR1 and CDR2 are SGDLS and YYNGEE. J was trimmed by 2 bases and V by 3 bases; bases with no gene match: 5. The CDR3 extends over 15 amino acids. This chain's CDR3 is CASSETGTGAYEQYF. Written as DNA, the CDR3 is TGTGCCAGCAGCGAGACCGGGACAGGGGCCTACGAGCAGTACTTC.

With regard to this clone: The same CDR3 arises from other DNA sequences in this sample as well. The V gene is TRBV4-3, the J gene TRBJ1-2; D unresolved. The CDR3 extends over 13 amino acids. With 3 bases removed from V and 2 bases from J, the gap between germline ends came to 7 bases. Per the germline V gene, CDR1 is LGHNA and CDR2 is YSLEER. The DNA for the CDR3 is TGCGCCAGCAGCCACGAGAGGAACTATGGCTACACCTTC. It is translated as CASSHERNYGYTF.